Below, 20 T cell receptor beta chains from the same sample are listed, as sequenced in a study of blood T cell repertoires in COVID-19. Sequencing used immunoSEQ multiplex PCR; TCRdb keeps in-frame clones, though not all of them. The repertoire holds roughly 380,000 clones, with about 92% as singletons. Sequencing used peripheral blood. The receptors here all came from a woman aged 60-75 years with COVID-19, enrolled during active disease.

The CDR3 here is CSASRGLAYTGELFF. The CDR3 region has the DNA TGCAGTGCTAGTAGGGGACTAGCATACACCGGGGAGCTGTTTTTT. The chain has TRBV20-1 and TRBJ2-2; TRBD2 matches at 9 bases. This CDR3 comprises 15 residues. Germline CDR1 DFQATT, CDR2 SNEGSKA (reference sequence). Trimming cost V 3 bases and J 3 bases; bases outside gene matches: 5.

In DNA form, the CDR3 reads TGTGCCAGCAGCCCAGGGGGACAGAGGTTGTATGGCTACACCTTC. It translates to CASSPGGQRLYGYTF. This chain links TRBV7-6 with TRBJ1-2; 7 bases are shared with TRBD1. The germline V gene encodes CDR1 SGHVS and CDR2 FNYEAQ. This CDR3 spans 15 amino acids. Trimming took 5 bases from V and 5 from J; bases not matched to a gene: 11.

In DNA form, the CDR3 reads TGTGCCAGCAGCAGGCCAGGGACTAGCGGCCAAGAGACCCAGTACTTC. This encodes CASSRPGTSGQETQYF. This chain connects TRBV5-6 to TRBJ2-5; 11 bases are shared with TRBD2. V gave up 4 bases and J gave up 1 base; unmatched junction bases: 6. CDR1 SGHDT and CDR2 YYEEEE come from the germline V gene. The CDR3 is 16 amino acids.

About this clone: Other DNA sequences in the sample encode the same CDR3. The chain joins TRBV28 to TRBJ2-5, with TRBD2 matching over 12 bases. This CDR3 contains 14 residues. The ends lost 9 bases at V and 7 bases at J; junction bases unmatched: 9. Germline V lookup: CDR1 MDHEN, CDR2 SYDVKM. The chain's CDR3 is CASGLAGPTGTQYF. The CDR3 DNA reads as TGTGCCAGTGGACTAGCGGGGCCTACGGGGACCCAGTACTTC. Full variable domain (remainder filled in from reference TRBV28 and TRBJ2-5): DVKVTQSSRYLVKRTGEKVFLECVQDMDHENMFWYRQDPGLGLRLIYFSYDVKMKEKGDIPEGYSVSREKKERFSLILESASTNQTSMYLCASGLAGPTGTQYFGPGTRLLVL.

The J gene is TRBJ1-2, the V gene TRBV4-2, with 7 positions matching TRBD1. The CDR3 totals 14 residues. V lost 4 bases to trimming and J lost 2 bases; unmatched junction nucleotides: 4. Germline V gene data show CDR1 as LGHNA and CDR2 as YNFKEQ. This chain's CDR3 is CASSPPGQNYGYTF. As DNA, the CDR3 is TGTGCCAGCAGCCCCCCGGGACAGAACTATGGCTACACCTTC.

The CDR3 nucleotides are TGTGCCAGCAGCCAAGACGTATCTAGGGAGACCCAGTACTTC. It codes for CASSQDVSRETQYF. The rearrangement uses TRBV3-1 (or the pseudogene TRBV3-2) and TRBJ2-5; D is uncertain. This CDR3 contains 14 residues. Germline CDR1 and CDR2: LGHDT and YNNKEL (reference sequence). V was shortened by 0 bases and J by 5 bases, with 10 bases between the two germline ends.

In its sample, this clone was seen a few times. The chain recombines TRBV9 with TRBJ2-2, with a weak D call TRBD1 (5 bases). Germline loops: CDR1 SGDLS, CDR2 YYNGEE. The CDR3 length is 16 residues. Trimming removed 4 bases at V and 0 bases at J, with 13 bases between. This chain's CDR3 is CASSLGLYANTGELFF. For the CDR3, the DNA is TGTGCCAGCAGCTTGGGGCTTTATGCGAACACCGGGGAGCTGTTTTTT.

This clone was found a few times. This rearrangement joins TRBV7-6 to TRBJ1-1; no clear D. The germline CDR1 and CDR2 sequences are SGHVS and FNYEAQ. The CDR3 totals 14 residues. The V and J ends lost 6 bases and 0 bases respectively, with 11 bases between them. CDR3 residues: CASSAIAMNTEAFF. As DNA, the CDR3 is TGTGCCAGCAGTGCAATTGCGATGAACACTGAAGCTTTCTTT.

The rearrangement links TRBV12-3 or TRBV12-4 to TRBJ1-2; D unclear. Trimming left V 8 bases short and J 4 bases short, with 8 bases between. The CDR3 loop spans 11 amino acids. The CDR3 region has the DNA TGTGCCAGCGCCCTCAGCTATGGCTACACCTTC. It is translated as CASALSYGYTF.

The chain employs TRBV24-1 and TRBJ1-5; maybe TRBD1 (5 bases). The V gene's germline CDR1 is KGHDR and CDR2 SFDVKD. The CDR3 is 12 residues long. Trimming left V 10 bases short and J 0 bases short, with 6 bases between. The CDR3 nucleotides are TGTGCCACAGGGGATAGCAATCAGCCCCAGCATTTT. This codes for CATGDSNQPQHF.

The rearrangement uses TRBV18 and TRBJ2-7, with 8 bases that match TRBD2. The CDR3 has 16 residues. After removal of 5 bases from V and 1 base from J, the junction contained 10 bases not matched to a gene. CDR1 and CDR2 (germline): KGHSH, LQKENI. CDR3 sequence (DNA): TGTGCCAGCTCAGTCCGGGCGGCGGGGGGTTCCTACGAGCAGTACTTC. It specifies CASSVRAAGGSYEQYF.

This rearrangement joins TRBV5-1 to TRBJ2-5; 8 nucleotides line up with TRBD2. The CDR3 sequence is 15 residues long. Trimming cost V 4 bases and J 0 bases; bases outside gene matches: 5. The germline CDR1 and CDR2 sequences are SGHRS and YFSETQ. The chain's CDR3 is CASSPTGGHQETQYF. The CDR3 nucleotides read TGCGCCAGCAGCCCTACGGGGGGGCACCAAGAGACCCAGTACTTC.

This chain links TRBV6-5 with TRBJ1-5; weak D call: TRBD1 (5 bases). There are 15 residues in the CDR3. Trimming took 6 bases from V and 0 from J, leaving 12 bases between them. Germline V lookup: CDR1 MNHEY, CDR2 SVGAGI. The CDR3 nucleotides read TGTGCCAGCAGGTCGACAGATTATAGCAATCAGCCCCAGCATTTT. The encoded protein is CASRSTDYSNQPQHF.

The gene calls are TRBV18 and TRBJ1-1; perhaps TRBD1 as D (5 bases). Germline values: CDR1 KGHSH, CDR2 LQKENI. This CDR3 has 14 residues. Trimming removed 6 bases from V and 9 bases from J, with 20 bases in between. DNA of the CDR3: TGTGCCAGCTCCCGAATAACAGCGGAGGGGAAAGCTTTCTTT. Translating it yields CASSRITAEGKAFF.

J is TRBJ1-2 and V is TRBV6-4; D not certain. This CDR3 is 15 amino acids long. CDR1 is MRHNA and CDR2 is SNTAGT in the germline V gene. With 3 bases removed from V and 4 bases from J, the gap between germline ends came to 15 bases. The CDR3 here is CASSERVGSAYGYTF. As DNA, the CDR3 is TGTGCCAGCAGTGAGAGGGTAGGGTCCGCCTATGGCTACACCTTC.

The chain links TRBV19 to TRBJ1-5; D remains ambiguous. The V gene's germline CDR1 is LNHDA and CDR2 SQIVND (reference sequence). This CDR3 contains 15 residues. V lost 2 bases to trimming and J lost 1 base, with 9 bases between them. CDR3 protein: CASSISSLSNQPQHF. The CDR3 DNA reads as TGTGCCAGTAGTATATCCAGTCTCAGCAATCAGCCCCAGCATTTT.

CDR3 nucleotide sequence: TGTGCCAGCAGCCCACAGGGGATATGGGACGAGCAGTACTTC. Its protein is CASSPQGIWDEQYF. V is TRBV7-8 and J is TRBJ2-7; 7 nucleotides agree with TRBD1. This CDR3 spans 14 amino acids. V lost 5 bases to trimming and J lost 5 bases; unmatched junction nucleotides: 9. From germline, CDR1 is SGHVS and CDR2 FQNEAQ. Based on the CDR3 plus reference TRBV7-8 and TRBJ2-7, the full variable domain is GAGVSQSPRYKVAKRGQDVALRCDPISGHVSLFWYQQALGQGPEFLTYFQNEAQLDKSGLPSDRFFAERPEGSVSTLKIQRTQQEDSAVYLCASSPQGIWDEQYFGPGTRLTVT.

This sequence joins TRBV6-4 and TRBJ1-2; D gene uncertain. The germline CDR1 and CDR2 sequences are MRHNA and SNTAGT. The V gene lost 4 bases and the J gene lost 4 bases, with 10 bases spanning the gap. The CDR3 runs to 13 residues. The CDR3 is CASSVFGGYGYTF. DNA for the CDR3: TGTGCCAGCAGTGTGTTCGGAGGCTATGGCTACACCTTC.

This clone was found many times. The chain joins TRBV27 to TRBJ2-3; D remains unclear. The ends were cut back, 1 base at V and 4 bases at J, with 6 bases in the middle. Germline V gene lookup returns CDR1 MNHEY and CDR2 SMNVEV (reference sequence). This CDR3 comprises 13 residues. The CDR3: CASSLFPSDTQYF. The CDR3 DNA reads as TGTGCCAGCAGTTTATTTCCGTCAGATACGCAGTATTTT.

The chain has TRBV19 and TRBJ2-7; 10 positions agree with TRBD1. Germline assignment: CDR1 LNHDA and CDR2 SQIVND (reference sequence). The CDR3 length is 15 residues. V dropped 6 bases and J dropped 1; count of bases not matched to a gene: 6. The CDR3 DNA reads TGTGCCAGTAGCCCCGGGACAGGGGCTTCCTACGAGCAGTACTTC. This codes for CASSPGTGASYEQYF.